This T cell receptor (beta chain) was found in a study of blood T cell repertoires in COVID-19. For the study at large: Acute and convalescent COVID-19 samples came from the United States, Italy and Spain. T cells, B-cell-depleted T cells, or PBMCs supplied cDNA or gDNA.

Germline CDR1 SGHRS, CDR2 YFSETQ. The junction had 3 bases not matched to a gene; V was cut back by 4 bases and J by 0 bases. CDR3 size: 15 residues. Per the authors' pipeline: Amplification of reference gene primers provided the estimated nucleated cell counts. This table comes from immunoSEQ multiplex PCR, and its TCRdb copy is limited to in-frame clones, with some not included. That table supplies the V and J calls and clone size; D and trimming were determined from the DNA. The sample includes 35,000 to 45,000 clones, more than 85% of them seen just once. The specimen was peripheral blood. The rearrangement joins TRBV5-1 to TRBJ2-2; 7 bases are shared with TRBD1. This receptor was obtained from an elderly woman with acute or convalescent COVID-19. The CDR3: CASSPGQANTGELFF. The CDR3, as DNA: TGCGCCAGCAGCCCCGGACAGGCGAACACCGGGGAGCTGTTTTTT.